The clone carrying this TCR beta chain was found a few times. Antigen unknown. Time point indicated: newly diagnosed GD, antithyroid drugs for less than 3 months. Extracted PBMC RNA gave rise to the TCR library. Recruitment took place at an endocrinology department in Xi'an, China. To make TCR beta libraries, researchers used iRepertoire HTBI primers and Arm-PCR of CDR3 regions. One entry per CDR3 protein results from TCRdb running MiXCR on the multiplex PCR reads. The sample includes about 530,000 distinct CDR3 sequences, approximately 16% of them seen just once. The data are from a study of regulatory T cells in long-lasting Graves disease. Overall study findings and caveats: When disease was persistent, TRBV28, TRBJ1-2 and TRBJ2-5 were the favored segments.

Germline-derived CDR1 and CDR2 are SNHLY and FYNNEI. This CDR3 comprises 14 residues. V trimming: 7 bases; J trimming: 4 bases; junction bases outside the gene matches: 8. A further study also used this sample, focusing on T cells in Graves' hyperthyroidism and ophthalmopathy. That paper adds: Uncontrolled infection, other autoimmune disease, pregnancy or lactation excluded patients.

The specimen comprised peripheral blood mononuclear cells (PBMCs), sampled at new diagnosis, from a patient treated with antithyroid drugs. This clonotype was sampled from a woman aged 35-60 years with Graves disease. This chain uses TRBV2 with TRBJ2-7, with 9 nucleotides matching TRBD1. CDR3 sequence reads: CASNGGTGLYEQYF. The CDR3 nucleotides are TGTGCCAGCAATGGAGGGACAGGGCTATACGAGCAGTACTTC.